A selection of T cell receptor beta chains follows, all from one sample in a study of early T cells in non-severe SARS-CoV-2 infection. TCRdb recomputed calls from the 5' RACE reads with MiXCR, one row per CDR3 protein. The top ten clones hold 0.95% to 1.5% of a sample with approximately 76,000 distinct CDR3 sequences, 12% of them seen once. The sample taken for sequencing was whole blood. All receptors come from an adult who was a healthcare worker with PCR-confirmed SARS-CoV-2 infection or an uninfected control (not recorded which). The CDR3 runs from the conserved cysteine through the conserved F or W. Fields, in order: D gene, V gene, clone size, J gene, CDR3 protein, CDR3 DNA. The D gene is left open where the match is weak. Expanded clones are given a class, and other clones once, few, many or no size at all.

>TRBD1|TRBV29-1|many|TRBJ1-5
CSVEMDREDQPQHF
TGCAGCGTTGAAATGGACAGGGAGGATCAGCCCCAGCATTTT
>.|TRBV20-1|.|TRBJ2-1
CSARDPGTVGNEQFF
TGCAGTGCTAGAGATCCTGGGACGGTGGGGAATGAGCAGTTCTTC
>.|TRBV10-3|many|TRBJ2-7
CAITPTGTYEQYF
TGTGCCATCACCCCGACAGGAACCTACGAGCAGTACTTC
>TRBD1|TRBV20-1|.|TRBJ1-2
CSALYRDRGYGYTF
TGCAGTGCTCTCTACCGGGACAGGGGCTATGGCTACACCTTC
>.|TRBV29-1|many|TRBJ2-1
CSVLPGTGNEQFF
TGCAGCGTCCTCCCCGGGACGGGTAATGAGCAGTTCTTC
>.|TRBV12-3/TRBV12-4|.|TRBJ1-1
CASSSIRNTEAFF
TGTGCCAGCAGTTCGATCAGGAACACTGAAGCTTTCTTT
>TRBD2|TRBV9|few|TRBJ2-1
CASSVFGSGSYNEQFF
TGTGCCAGCAGCGTATTTGGTAGCGGGAGTTACAATGAGCAGTTCTTC
>.|TRBV12-3/TRBV12-4|many|TRBJ2-6
CASSSGFSGANVLTF
TGTGCCAGCAGTTCCGGTTTCTCTGGGGCCAACGTCCTGACTTTC
>.|TRBV5-5|once|TRBJ2-1
CASSTGDEQFF
TGTGCCAGCAGCACGGGAGATGAGCAGTTCTTC
>.|TRBV6-5|.|TRBJ2-5
CASSYTDSQETQYF
TGTGCCAGCAGTTACACGGACAGCCAAGAGACCCAGTACTTC
>.|TRBV12-3/TRBV12-4|many|TRBJ1-1
CASSLGDTLGTEAFF
TGTGCCAGCAGTTTAGGAGACACCCTGGGCACTGAAGCTTTCTTT
>TRBD2|TRBV9|many|TRBJ2-7
CASSVSSGSGLAGEQYF
TGTGCCAGCAGCGTAAGTTCCGGGAGTGGACTAGCGGGGGAGCAGTACTTC
>.|TRBV20-1|many|TRBJ2-5
CSARVGGETQYF
TGCAGTGCTAGGGTCGGGGGCGAGACCCAGTACTTC
>.|TRBV29-1|.|TRBJ2-5
CSVTGTLETQYF
TGCAGCGTTACCGGGACTTTAGAGACCCAGTACTTC
>.|TRBV12-3/TRBV12-4|many|TRBJ2-5
CASSLANRPRETQYF
TGTGCCAGCAGTTTAGCTAACAGACCCCGAGAGACCCAGTACTTC
>.|TRBV23-1|many|TRBJ1-5
CASSPSRRGRYQPQHF
TGCGCCAGCAGCCCCTCCCGAAGGGGTCGCTACCAGCCCCAGCATTTT
>.|TRBV18|many|TRBJ1-1
CASSPGFDTEAFF
TGTGCCAGCTCACCAGGGTTTGACACTGAAGCTTTCTTT
>TRBD1|TRBV28|many|TRBJ1-1
CASIGRDSPEAFF
TGTGCCAGCATCGGAAGGGACAGTCCTGAAGCTTTCTTT
>TRBD2|TRBV12-5|many|TRBJ2-7
CASWEGFEQYF
TGTGCTAGTTGGGAGGGATTCGAGCAGTACTTC
>.|TRBV24-1|many|TRBJ2-7
CATSDSGDPSYEQYF
TGTGCCACCAGTGATTCAGGGGACCCGTCCTACGAGCAGTACTTC
>.|TRBV20-1|many|TRBJ2-7
CSARDVQSYEQYF
TGCAGTGCTAGAGATGTCCAATCCTACGAGCAGTACTTC
>.|TRBV5-5|few|TRBJ1-2
CASSFSGAKYGYTF
TGTGCCAGCAGCTTTTCGGGGGCAAAATATGGCTACACCTTC
>.|TRBV27|many|TRBJ2-2
CASSLRFPAGTVNTGELFF
TGTGCCAGCAGTTTAAGGTTCCCGGCGGGGACAGTCAACACCGGGGAGCTGTTTTTT
>TRBD2|TRBV7-9|.|TRBJ2-1
CASSDGLAGGGEQFF
TGTGCCAGCAGCGATGGACTAGCGGGGGGCGGTGAGCAGTTCTTC
>TRBD2|TRBV7-9|many|TRBJ2-1
CASSPLGAGETYNEQFF
TGTGCCAGCAGCCCCCTTGGGGCGGGAGAGACCTACAATGAGCAGTTCTTC
>TRBD2|TRBV4-2|many|TRBJ2-3
CASSPGLAGGTDTQYF
TGTGCCAGCAGCCCAGGACTAGCGGGGGGAACAGATACGCAGTATTTT
>TRBD1|TRBV7-2|many|TRBJ2-7
CASSLETGHPYEQYF
TGTGCCAGCAGCTTAGAGACAGGGCATCCCTACGAGCAGTACTTC
>.|TRBV5-1|many|TRBJ2-1
CASSLRSGAPYNEQFF
TGCGCCAGCAGCTTGAGGTCGGGGGCGCCCTACAATGAGCAGTTCTTC
>TRBD1|TRBV2|many|TRBJ1-1
CASRYRGGTEAFF
TGTGCCAGCCGATACAGGGGAGGCACTGAAGCTTTCTTT
>.|TRBV20-1|many|TRBJ2-5
CSANTGTQETQYF
TGCAGTGCCAACACCGGGACTCAAGAGACCCAGTACTTC
>.|TRBV12-3/TRBV12-4|once|TRBJ2-4
CASSFAGKNIQYF
TGTGCCAGCAGTTTTGCTGGAAAAAACATTCAGTACTTC
>.|TRBV12-3/TRBV12-4|.|TRBJ2-1
CASSSYGTTPLSNEQFF
TGTGCCAGCAGTTCGTATGGCACTACTCCCCTCTCCAATGAGCAGTTCTTC
>.|TRBV15|many|TRBJ2-1
CATSRSGGTGDEQFF
TGTGCCACCAGCAGATCTGGGGGGACCGGGGATGAGCAGTTCTTC
>TRBD2|TRBV9|many|TRBJ2-1
CASSGTSGSRYNEQFF
TGTGCCAGCAGCGGGACTAGCGGGAGTCGGTACAATGAGCAGTTCTTC
>.|TRBV28|few|TRBJ2-1
CASSWGRGIHEQFF
TGTGCCAGCAGTTGGGGGAGGGGGATCCATGAGCAGTTCTTC
>.|TRBV6-2/TRBV6-3|many|TRBJ2-5
CASSYYQRETQYF
TGTGCCAGCAGTTACTATCAGCGGGAGACCCAGTACTTC
>.|TRBV29-1|many|TRBJ2-1
CSARGSSYNEQFF
TGCAGCGCAAGGGGGAGCTCCTACAATGAGCAGTTCTTC